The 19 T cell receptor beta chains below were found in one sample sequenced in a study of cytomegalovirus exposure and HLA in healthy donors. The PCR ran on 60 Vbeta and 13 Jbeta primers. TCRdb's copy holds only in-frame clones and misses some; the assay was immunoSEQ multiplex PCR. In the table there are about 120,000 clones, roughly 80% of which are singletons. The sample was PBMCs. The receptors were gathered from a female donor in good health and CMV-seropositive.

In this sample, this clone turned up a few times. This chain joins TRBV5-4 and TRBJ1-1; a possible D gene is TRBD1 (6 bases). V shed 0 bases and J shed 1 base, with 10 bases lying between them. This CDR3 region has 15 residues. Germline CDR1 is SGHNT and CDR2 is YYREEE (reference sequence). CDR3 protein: CASSLAGGRNTEAFF. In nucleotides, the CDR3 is TGTGCCAGCAGCTTGGCTGGGGGCAGGAACACTGAAGCTTTCTTT.

CDR3 residues: CASRRQGTSYEQYF. The CDR3 coding sequence is TGTGCCAGCAGGCGACAGGGGACGTCCTACGAGCAGTACTTC. The chain employs TRBV2 and TRBJ2-7; 8 positions match TRBD1. The CDR3 sequence is 14 residues long. After removal of 6 bases from V and 1 base from J, the junction contained 5 bases not matched to a gene. The germline CDR1 and CDR2 sequences are SNHLY and FYNNEI.

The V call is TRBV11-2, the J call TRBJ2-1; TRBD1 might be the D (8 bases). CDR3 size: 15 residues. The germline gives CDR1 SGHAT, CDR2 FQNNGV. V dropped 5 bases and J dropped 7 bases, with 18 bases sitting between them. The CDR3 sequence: CASSTRQGRVNEQFF. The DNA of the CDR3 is TGTGCCAGCAGCACCCGACAGGGGAGGGTGAATGAGCAGTTCTTC.

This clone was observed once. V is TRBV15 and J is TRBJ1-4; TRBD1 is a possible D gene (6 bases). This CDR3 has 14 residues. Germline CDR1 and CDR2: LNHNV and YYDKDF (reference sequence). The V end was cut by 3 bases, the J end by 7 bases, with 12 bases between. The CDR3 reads CATSRGSGVEKLFF. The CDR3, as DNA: TGTGCCACCAGCAGGGGGTCAGGGGTTGAAAAACTGTTTTTT.

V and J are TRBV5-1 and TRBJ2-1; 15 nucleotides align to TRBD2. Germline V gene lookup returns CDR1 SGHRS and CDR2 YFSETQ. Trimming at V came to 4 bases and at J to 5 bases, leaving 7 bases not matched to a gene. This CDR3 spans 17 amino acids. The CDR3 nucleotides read TGCGCCAGCAGCGCGGGACTAGCGGGGGGACTTCACAATGAGCAGTTCTTC. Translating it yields CASSAGLAGGLHNEQFF.

DNA of the CDR3: TGTGCCAGCAGCTTGGGACAGGGTTACCCCTACGAGCAGTACTTC. This sequence encodes CASSLGQGYPYEQYF. The genes are TRBV5-4 and TRBJ2-7, with 7 bases identical to TRBD1. The CDR3 spans 15 residues. V gave up 0 bases and J gave up 2 bases; unmatched junction bases: 5. Germline CDR1 SGHNT, CDR2 YYREEE (reference sequence).

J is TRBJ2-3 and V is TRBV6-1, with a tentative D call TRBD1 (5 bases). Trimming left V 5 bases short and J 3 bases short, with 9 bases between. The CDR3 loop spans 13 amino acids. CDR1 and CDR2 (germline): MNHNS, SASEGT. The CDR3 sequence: CASSRQITDTQYF. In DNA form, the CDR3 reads TGTGCCAGCAGTAGACAGATAACAGATACGCAGTATTTT.

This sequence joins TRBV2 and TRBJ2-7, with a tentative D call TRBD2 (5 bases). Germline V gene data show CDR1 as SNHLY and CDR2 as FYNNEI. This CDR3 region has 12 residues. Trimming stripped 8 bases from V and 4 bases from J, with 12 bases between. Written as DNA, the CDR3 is TGTGCCAGCGGAGCGGATCTATACGAGCAGTACTTC. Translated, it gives CASGADLYEQYF.

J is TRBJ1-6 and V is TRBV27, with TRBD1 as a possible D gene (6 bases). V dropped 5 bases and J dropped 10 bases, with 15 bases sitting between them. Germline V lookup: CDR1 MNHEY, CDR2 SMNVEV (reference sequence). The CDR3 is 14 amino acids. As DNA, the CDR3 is TGTGCCAGCAGTACGCTACAGGGAGCATCACCCCTCCACTTT. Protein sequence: CASSTLQGASPLHF.

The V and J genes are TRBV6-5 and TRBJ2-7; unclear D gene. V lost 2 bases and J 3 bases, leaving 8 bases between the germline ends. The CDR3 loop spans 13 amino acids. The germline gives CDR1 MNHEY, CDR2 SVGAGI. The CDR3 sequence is CASSYDKIYEQYF. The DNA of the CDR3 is TGTGCCAGCAGTTACGACAAAATCTACGAGCAGTACTTC.

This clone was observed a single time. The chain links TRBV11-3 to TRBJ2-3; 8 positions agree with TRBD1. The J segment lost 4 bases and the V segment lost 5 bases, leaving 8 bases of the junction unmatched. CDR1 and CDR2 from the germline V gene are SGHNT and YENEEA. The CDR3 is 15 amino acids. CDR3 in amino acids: CASSPRTGQADTQYF. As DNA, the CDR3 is TGTGCCAGCAGCCCCCGGACAGGGCAGGCAGATACGCAGTATTTT.

CDR3 region: CASKDSYTGELFF. CDR3 DNA sequence: TGTGCCAGCAAGGACAGTTACACCGGGGAGCTGTTTTTT. This sequence joins TRBV6-4 and TRBJ2-2; D might be TRBD1 (6 bases). The CDR3 extends over 13 amino acids. Germline V lookup: CDR1 MRHNA, CDR2 SNTAGT. V was trimmed by 7 bases and J by 3 bases, leaving 9 bases between them.

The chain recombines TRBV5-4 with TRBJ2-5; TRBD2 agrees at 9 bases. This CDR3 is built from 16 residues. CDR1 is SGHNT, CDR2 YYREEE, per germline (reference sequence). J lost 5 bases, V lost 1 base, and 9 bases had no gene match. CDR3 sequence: CASSLIGGGARETQYF. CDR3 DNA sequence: TGTGCCAGCAGCTTGATTGGCGGGGGGGCCCGGGAGACCCAGTACTTC.

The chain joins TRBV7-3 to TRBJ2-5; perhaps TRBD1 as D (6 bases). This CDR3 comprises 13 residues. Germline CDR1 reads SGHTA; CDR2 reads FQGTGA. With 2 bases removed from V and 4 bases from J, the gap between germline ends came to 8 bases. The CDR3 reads CASSLARGETQYF. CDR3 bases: TGTGCCAGCAGCTTAGCCAGGGGAGAGACCCAGTACTTC.

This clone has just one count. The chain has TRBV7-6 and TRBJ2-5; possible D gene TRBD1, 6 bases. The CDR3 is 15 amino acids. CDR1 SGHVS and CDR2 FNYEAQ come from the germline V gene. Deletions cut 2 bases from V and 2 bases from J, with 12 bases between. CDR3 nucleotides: TGTGCCAGCAGCTTATATGGGGGCTTACAAGAGACCCAGTACTTC. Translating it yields CASSLYGGLQETQYF.

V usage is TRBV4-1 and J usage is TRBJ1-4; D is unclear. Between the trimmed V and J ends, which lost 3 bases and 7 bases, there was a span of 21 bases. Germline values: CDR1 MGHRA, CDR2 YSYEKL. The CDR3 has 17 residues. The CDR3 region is CASSQIMTPIKGEKLFF. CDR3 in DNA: TGCGCCAGCAGCCAGATAATGACTCCGATAAAAGGTGAAAAACTGTTTTTT.

The CDR3 DNA reads TGTGCCAGCAGCTTTAAAGGTCAGGGAAATGGTGGCTACACCTTC. Translated, it gives CASSFKGQGNGGYTF. This chain joins TRBV7-2 and TRBJ1-2; D might be TRBD1 (5 bases). Germline lookup yields CDR1 SGHTA and CDR2 FQGNSA. With 3 bases removed from V and 7 bases from J, the gap between germline ends came to 18 bases. The CDR3 extends over 15 amino acids.

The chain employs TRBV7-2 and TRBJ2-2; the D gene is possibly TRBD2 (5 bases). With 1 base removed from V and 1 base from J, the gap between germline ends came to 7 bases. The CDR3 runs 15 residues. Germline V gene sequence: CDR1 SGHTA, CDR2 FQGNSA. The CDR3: CASSLGGRNTGELFF. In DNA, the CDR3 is TGTGCCAGCAGCTTAGGTGGGAGGAACACCGGGGAGCTGTTTTTT.

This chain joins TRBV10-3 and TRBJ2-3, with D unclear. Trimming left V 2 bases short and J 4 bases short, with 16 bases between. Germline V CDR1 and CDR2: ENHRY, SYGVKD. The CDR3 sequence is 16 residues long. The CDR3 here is CAISEGQLLQADTQYF. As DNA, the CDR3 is TGTGCCATCAGTGAGGGCCAGCTACTGCAGGCAGATACGCAGTATTTT.